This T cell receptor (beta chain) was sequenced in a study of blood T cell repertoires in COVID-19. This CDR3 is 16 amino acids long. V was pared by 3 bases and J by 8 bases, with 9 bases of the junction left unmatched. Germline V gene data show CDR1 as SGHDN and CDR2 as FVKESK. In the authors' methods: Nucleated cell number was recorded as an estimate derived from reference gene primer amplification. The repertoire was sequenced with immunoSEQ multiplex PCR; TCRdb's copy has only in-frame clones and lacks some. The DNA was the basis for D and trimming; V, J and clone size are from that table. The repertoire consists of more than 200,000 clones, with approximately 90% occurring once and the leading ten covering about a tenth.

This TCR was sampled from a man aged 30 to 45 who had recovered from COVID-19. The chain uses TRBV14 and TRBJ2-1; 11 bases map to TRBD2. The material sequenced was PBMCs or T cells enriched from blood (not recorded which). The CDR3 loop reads CASSHLTSGSYHEQFF. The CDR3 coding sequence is TGTGCCAGCAGCCATCTTACTAGCGGGAGTTACCATGAGCAGTTCTTC.